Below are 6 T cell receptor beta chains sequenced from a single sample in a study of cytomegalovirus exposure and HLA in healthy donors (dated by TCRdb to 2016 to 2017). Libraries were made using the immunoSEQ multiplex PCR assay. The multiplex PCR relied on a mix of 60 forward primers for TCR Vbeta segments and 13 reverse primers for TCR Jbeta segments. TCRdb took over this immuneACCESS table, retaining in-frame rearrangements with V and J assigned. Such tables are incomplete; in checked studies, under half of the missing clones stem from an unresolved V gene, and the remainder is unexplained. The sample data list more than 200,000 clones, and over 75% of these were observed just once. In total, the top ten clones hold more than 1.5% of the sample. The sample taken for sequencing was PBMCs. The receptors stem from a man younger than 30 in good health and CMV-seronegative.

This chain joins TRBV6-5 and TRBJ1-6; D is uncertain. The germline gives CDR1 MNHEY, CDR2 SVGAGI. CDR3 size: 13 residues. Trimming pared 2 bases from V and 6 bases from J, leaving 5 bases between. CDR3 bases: TGTGCCAGCAGTTACGCGGGTAATTCACCCCTCCACTTT. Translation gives CASSYAGNSPLHF.

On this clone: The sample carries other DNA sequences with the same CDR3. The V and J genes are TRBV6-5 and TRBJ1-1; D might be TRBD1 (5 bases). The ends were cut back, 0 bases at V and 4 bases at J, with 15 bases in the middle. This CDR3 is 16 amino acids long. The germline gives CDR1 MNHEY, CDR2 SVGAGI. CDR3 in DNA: TGTGCCAGCAGTTACTCGGCTGGGGGGGGAGGCACTGAAGCTTTCTTT. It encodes CASSYSAGGGGTEAFF.

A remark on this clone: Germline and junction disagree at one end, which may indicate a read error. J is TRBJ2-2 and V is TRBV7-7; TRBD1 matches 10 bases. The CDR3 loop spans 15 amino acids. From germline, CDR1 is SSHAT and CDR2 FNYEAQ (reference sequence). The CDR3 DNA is TGTGCTAGCAGCAAGGACAGGGGGGACACCGGGGAGCTGTTTTTT. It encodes CASSKDRGDTGELFF.

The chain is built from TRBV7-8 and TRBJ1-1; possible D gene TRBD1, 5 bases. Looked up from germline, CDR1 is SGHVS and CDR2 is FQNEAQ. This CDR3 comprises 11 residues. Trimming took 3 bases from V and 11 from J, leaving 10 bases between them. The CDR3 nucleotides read TGTGCCAGCAGCTTCGGGGGAGTCGCTTTCTTT. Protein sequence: CASSFGGVAFF.

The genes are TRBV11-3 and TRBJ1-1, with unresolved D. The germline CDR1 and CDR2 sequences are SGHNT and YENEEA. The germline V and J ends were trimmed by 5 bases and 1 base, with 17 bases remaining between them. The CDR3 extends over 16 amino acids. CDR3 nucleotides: TGTGCCAGCAGCCCGAGCCCCTCAGGCTGGAACACTGAAGCTTTCTTT. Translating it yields CASSPSPSGWNTEAFF.

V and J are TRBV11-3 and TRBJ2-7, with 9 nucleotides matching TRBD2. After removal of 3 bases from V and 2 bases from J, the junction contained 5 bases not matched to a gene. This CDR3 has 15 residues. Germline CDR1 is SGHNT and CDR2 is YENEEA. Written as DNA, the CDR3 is TGTGCCAGCAGCTTTAGGAGCGGGGGGACCTACGAGCAGTACTTC. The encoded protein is CASSFRSGGTYEQYF.